Listed below are T cell receptor beta chains from one sample, sequenced in a study of regulatory dendritic cells for organ transplantation. TCRdb's copy holds only in-frame clones and misses some; the assay was immunoSEQ multiplex PCR. The table has about 28,000 clones, approximately 77% seen once; the top ten hold approximately 0.4%. Sequencing was performed on naive CD8+ T cells from blood. Every receptor here comes from a human donor in good health. CDR3s include the opening cysteine and the closing phenylalanine or tryptophan. A D gene is named only where the DNA matches it firmly. Size is stated for part of the rows, as once, few or many counts, or as a class when the clone is expanded.

CDR3 protein | V gene | D gene | clone size
CASAPVPGNTIYF | TRBV12-5 | - | -
CASSVRDLGYTF | TRBV9 | - | -
CASSIRLASYYNEQFF | TRBV7-9 | TRBD2 | -
CASNLLTGSTVGEFF | TRBV5-6 | TRBD1 | -
CASSYGQGETQYF | TRBV6-5 | - | -
CASSIVPGMNTEAFF | TRBV19 | - | few
CSAEGTAELFF | TRBV29-1 | TRBD1 | -
CASSLLPLETQYF | TRBV5-4 | - | -
CASSRSGTLGGDTQYF | TRBV19 | - | -
CASSLSGTGTWGNTIYF | TRBV27 | TRBD1 | -
CASSQVFPSSGNTIYF | TRBV4-3 | - | -
CASSQLAGGGNEQFF | TRBV4-1 | TRBD2 | -
CASVLGTGDYGYTF | TRBV7-9 | TRBD1 | -
CASGLSSYEQYF | TRBV12-5 | - | -
CATSREGVTTEKLFF | TRBV15 | - | -
CASVTQDYKGTDTQYF | TRBV2 | - | -
CASRTMDRRREQYF | TRBV2 | TRBD1 | -
CASSFESYNSPLHF | TRBV11-2 | - | -
CASSLGQGVYEQYF | TRBV6-5 | TRBD1 | -
CASSAGGLTGNTIYF | TRBV4-1 | - | -
CASSSSGTGGLETQYF | TRBV11-2 | TRBD1 | -
CASSFSGNTIYF | TRBV13 | - | -
CASGLTSYEQYF | TRBV12-5 | - | -
CASSLKQGSYNEQFF | TRBV5-5 | - | -
CASSLRQETNEKLFF | TRBV11-1 | - | -
CASSLGQGAPYNEQFF | TRBV7-7 | TRBD1 | -
CASSLSEQTRYNSPLHF | TRBV13 | - | -
CASSIRRGQLDEQFF | TRBV7-8 | TRBD1 | -
CASSLGTVTYNEQFF | TRBV11-3 | - | -
CASSSNRGTSTDTQYF | TRBV9 | TRBD1 | -
CASSQGLAGGPNTGELFF | TRBV4-3 | TRBD2 | -
CASRLPPNRVDYEQYF | TRBV7-2 | - | -
CASSPPWSGGEETQYF | TRBV18 | TRBD1 | -
CASSLASRGAKETQYF | TRBV5-1 | TRBD2 | -
CASITQTGPNQPQHF | TRBV6-6 | TRBD1 | once
CASSFLRGMHEQYF | TRBV5-6 | - | once
CSVPLPDRGHEQYF | TRBV29-1 | TRBD1 | -